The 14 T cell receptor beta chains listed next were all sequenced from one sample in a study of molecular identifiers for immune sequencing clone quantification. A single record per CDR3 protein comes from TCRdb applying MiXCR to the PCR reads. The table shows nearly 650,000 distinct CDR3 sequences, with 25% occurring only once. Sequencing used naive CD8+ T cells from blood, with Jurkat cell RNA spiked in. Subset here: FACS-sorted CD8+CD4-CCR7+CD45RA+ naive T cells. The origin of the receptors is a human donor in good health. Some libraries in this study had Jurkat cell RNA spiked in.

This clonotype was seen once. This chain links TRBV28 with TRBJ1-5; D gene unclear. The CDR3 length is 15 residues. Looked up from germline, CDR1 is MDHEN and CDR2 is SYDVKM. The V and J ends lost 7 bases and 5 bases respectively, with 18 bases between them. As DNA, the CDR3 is TGTGCCAGCATGCTTTTTGGAGGGCTCGATCAGCCCCAGCATTTT. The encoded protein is CASMLFGGLDQPQHF.

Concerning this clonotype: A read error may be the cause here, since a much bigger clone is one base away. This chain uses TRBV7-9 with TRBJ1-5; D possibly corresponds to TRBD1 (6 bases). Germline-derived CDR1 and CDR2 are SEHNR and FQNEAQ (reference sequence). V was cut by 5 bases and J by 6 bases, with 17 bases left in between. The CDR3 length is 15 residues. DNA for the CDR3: TGTGCCAGCAGCGGGGGGCGGGGGGCCGGTCAGCCCCAGCATTTT. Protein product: CASSGGRGAGQPQHF.

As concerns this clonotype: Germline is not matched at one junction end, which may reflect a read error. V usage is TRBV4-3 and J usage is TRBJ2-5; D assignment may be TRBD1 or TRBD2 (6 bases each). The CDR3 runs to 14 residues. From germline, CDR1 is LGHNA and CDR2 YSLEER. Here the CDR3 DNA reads TGCGCCAGCATCCAAGGGGGGCCAGAAGAGACCCAGTACTTC. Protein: CASIQGGPEETQYF.

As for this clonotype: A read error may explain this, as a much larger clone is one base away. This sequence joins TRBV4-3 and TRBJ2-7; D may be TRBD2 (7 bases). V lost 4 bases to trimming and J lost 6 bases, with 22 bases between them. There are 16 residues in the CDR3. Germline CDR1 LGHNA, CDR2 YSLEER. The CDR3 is CASSPVGRGAPCEQYF. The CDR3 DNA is TGCGCCAGCAGCCCCGTCGGCCGGGGGGCACCCTGCGAGCAGTACTTC.

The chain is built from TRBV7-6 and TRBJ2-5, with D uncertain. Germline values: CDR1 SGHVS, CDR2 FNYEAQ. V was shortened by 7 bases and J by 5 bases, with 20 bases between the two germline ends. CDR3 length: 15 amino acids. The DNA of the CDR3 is TGTGCCAGCAAAAAAGATCCCTCAGTGGGGGAGACCCAGTACTTC. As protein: CASKKDPSVGETQYF.

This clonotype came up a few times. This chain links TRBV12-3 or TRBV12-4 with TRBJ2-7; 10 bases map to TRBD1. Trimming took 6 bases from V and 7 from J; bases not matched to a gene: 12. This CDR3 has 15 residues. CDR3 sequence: CASRSGTGVVGEQYF. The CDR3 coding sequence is TGTGCCAGCAGGAGTGGGACAGGGGTTGTGGGAGAGCAGTACTTC.

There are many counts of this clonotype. The CDR3 loop reads CASSLSSGRAKNIQYF. The CDR3 DNA is TGTGCCAGCAGTTTATCGTCAGGGCGAGCCAAAAACATTCAGTACTTC. The chain couples TRBV12-3 or TRBV12-4 to TRBJ2-4, with D possibly matching TRBD1 (5 bases). The CDR3 has 16 amino acids. Trimming stripped 2 bases from V and 0 bases from J, with 11 bases between.

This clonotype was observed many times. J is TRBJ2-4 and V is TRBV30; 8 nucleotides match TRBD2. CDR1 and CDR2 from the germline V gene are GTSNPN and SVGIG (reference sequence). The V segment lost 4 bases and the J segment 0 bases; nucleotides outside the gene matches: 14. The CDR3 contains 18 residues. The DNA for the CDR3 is TGTGCCTGGAAAGAAATTACTAGCGGAGAGCTAGCCAAAAACATTCAGTACTTC. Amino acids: CAWKEITSGELAKNIQYF.

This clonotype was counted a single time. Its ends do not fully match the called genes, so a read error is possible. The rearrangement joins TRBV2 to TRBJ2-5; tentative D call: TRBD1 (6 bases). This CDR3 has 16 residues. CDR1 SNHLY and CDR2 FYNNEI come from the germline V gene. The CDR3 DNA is TGTGCCAGCAGCCCCGGGATCGGCCAGGGGCGAGAGACCCAGCACTTC. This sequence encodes CASSPGIGQGRETQHF.

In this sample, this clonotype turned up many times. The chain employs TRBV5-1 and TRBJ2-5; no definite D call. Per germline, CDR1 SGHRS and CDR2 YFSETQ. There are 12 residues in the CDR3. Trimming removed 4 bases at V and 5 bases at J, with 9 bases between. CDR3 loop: CASSPYGETQYF. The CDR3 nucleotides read TGCGCCAGCAGCCCTTATGGGGAGACCCAGTACTTC.

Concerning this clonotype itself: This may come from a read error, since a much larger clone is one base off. CDR3 protein: CATMNLRDEGTTDTQYF. For the CDR3, the DNA is TGCGCCACCATGAACCTCCGGGACGAGGGGACCACAGATACGCAGTATTTT. This chain joins TRBV10-2 and TRBJ2-3; D possibly matches TRBD1 or TRBD2 (5 bases each). Germline V lookup: CDR1 WSHSY, CDR2 SAAADI. The V end lost 10 bases, the J end lost 2 bases, and 25 bases lay between the germline ends. The CDR3 sequence is 17 residues long.

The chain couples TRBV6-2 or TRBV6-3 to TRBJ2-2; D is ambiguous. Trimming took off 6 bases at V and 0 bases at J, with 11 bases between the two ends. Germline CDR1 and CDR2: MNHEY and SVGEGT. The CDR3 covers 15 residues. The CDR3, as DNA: TGTGCCAGCAGCACGGATCTCGCGAACACCGGGGAGCTGTTTTTT. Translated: CASSTDLANTGELFF.

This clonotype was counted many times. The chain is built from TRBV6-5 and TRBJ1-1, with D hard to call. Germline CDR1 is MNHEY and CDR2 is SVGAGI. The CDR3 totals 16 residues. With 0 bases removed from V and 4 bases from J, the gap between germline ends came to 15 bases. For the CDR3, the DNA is TGTGCCAGCAGTTACTCATTGGCGGCGCTGAGCACTGAAGCTTTCTTT. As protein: CASSYSLAALSTEAFF.

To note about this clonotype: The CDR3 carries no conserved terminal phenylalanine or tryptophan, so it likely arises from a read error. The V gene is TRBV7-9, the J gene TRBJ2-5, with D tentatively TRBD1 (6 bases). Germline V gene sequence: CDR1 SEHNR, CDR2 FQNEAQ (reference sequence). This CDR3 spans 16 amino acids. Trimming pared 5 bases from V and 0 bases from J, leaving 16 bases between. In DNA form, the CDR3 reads TGTGCCAGCAGCCAATTGACAGGAGGAAACCAAGAGACCCAGTACTCC. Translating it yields CASSQLTGGNQETQYS.